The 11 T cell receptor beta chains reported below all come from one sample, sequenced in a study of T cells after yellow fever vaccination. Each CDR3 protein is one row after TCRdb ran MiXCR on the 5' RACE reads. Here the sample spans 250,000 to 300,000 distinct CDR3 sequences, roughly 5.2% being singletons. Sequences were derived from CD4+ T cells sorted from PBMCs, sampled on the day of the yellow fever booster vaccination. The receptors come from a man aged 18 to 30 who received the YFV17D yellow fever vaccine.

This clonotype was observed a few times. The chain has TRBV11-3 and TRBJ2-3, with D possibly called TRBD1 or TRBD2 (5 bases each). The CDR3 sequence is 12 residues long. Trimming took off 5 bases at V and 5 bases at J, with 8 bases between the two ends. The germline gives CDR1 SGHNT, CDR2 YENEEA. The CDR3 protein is CASSGTGDTQYF. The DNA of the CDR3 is TGTGCCAGCAGCGGGACGGGAGATACGCAGTATTTT.

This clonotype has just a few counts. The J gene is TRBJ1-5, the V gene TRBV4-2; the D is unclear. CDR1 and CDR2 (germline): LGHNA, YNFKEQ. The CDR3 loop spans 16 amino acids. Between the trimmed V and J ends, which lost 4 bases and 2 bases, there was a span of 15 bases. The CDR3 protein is CASSLLGGTGNQPQHF. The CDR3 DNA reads TGTGCCAGCAGCCTCCTCGGAGGCACAGGCAATCAGCCCCAGCATTTT.

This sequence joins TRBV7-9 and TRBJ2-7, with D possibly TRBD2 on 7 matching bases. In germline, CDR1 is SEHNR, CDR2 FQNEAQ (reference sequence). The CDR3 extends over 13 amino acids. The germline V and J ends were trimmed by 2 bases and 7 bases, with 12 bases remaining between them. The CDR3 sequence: CASSLKGGGEQYV. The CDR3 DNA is TGTGCCAGCAGCTTAAAAGGGGGAGGGGAGCAGTACGTC.

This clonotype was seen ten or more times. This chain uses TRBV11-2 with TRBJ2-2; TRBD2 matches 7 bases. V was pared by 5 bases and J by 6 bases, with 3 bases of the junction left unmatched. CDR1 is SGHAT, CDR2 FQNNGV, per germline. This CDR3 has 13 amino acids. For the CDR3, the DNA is TGTGCCAGCAGCCAAGGGAGGGCCGGGGAGCTGTTTTTT. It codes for CASSQGRAGELFF.

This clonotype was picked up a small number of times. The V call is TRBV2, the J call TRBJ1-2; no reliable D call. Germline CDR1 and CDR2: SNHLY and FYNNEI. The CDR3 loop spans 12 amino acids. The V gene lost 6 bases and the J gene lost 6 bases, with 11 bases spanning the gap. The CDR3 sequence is CASRETGDGYTF. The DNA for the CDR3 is TGTGCCAGCAGAGAAACGGGTGATGGCTACACCTTC.

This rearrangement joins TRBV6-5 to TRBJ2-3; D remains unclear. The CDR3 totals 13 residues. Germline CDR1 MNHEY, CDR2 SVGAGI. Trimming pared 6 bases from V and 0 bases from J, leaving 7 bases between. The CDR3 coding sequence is TGTGCCAGCAGCACCCCAAGCACAGATACGCAGTATTTT. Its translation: CASSTPSTDTQYF.

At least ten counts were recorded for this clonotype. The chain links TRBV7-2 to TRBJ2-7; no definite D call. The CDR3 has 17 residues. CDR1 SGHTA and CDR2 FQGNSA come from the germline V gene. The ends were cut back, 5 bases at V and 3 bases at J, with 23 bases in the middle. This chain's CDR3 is CASSPQPPRSAGYEQYF. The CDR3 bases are TGTGCCAGCAGCCCCCAACCCCCTCGCTCGGCCGGCTACGAGCAGTACTTC.

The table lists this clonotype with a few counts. The DNA for the CDR3 is TGTGCCAGCTCATCCGGGACGAGGGAGACCCAGTACTTC. Translating it yields CASSSGTRETQYF. The chain has TRBV18 and TRBJ2-5; D may be TRBD1 or TRBD2 (5 bases each). CDR1 and CDR2 from the germline V gene are KGHSH and LQKENI. The CDR3 loop spans 13 amino acids. The V end was cut by 5 bases, the J end by 5 bases, with 12 bases between.

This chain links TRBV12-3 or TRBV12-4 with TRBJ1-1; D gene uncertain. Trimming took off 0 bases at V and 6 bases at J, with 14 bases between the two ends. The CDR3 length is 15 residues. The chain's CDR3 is CASSLARPRTPEAFF. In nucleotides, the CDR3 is TGTGCCAGCAGTTTAGCGCGGCCGAGGACCCCTGAAGCTTTCTTT.

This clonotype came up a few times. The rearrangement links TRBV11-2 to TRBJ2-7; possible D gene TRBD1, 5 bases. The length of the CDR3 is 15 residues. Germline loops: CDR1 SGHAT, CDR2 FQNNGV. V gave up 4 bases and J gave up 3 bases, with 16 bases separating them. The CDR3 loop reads CASSSGLGAFYEQYF. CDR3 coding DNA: TGTGCCAGCAGCTCGGGTTTAGGGGCCTTCTACGAGCAGTACTTC.

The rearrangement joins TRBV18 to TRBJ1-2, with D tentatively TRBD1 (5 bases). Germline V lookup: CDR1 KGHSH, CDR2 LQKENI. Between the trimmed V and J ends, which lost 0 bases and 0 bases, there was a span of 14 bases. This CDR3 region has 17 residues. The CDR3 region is CASSPPSALGANYGYTF. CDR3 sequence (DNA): TGTGCCAGCTCACCACCGTCGGCGCTGGGGGCTAACTATGGCTACACCTTC. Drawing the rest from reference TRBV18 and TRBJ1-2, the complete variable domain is NAGVMQNPRHLVRRRGQEARLRCSPMKGHSHVYWYRQLPEEGLKFMVYLQKENIIDESGMPKERFSAEFPKEGPSILRIQQVVRGDSAAYFCASSPPSALGANYGYTFGSGTRLTVV.